The rows below give T cell receptor beta chains drawn from one sample of a study of T cell repertoires in cytomegalovirus infection. TCRdb redid the calling of the reads with MiXCR, one entry per CDR3 protein. The sample records approximately 600,000 distinct CDR3 sequences, almost 40% being singletons. Their cognate antigens are unknown. The source was cultured PBMCs, collected from culture after CMV antigen stimulation. Receptor source: a human donor in good health (CMV status not recorded). Some clones in this sample may be carry-over from other donors' samples. Both conserved end residues are part of each CDR3. A D gene is named only where the DNA matches it firmly. A row's size may be missing; if present it is once, few, many or a size class.

J gene | D gene | V gene | clone size | CDR3 DNA | CDR3 protein
TRBJ2-1 | TRBD1 | TRBV12-3/TRBV12-4 | few | TGTGCCAGCAGTGGAAAGCGACAGGGGTACAATGAGCAGTTCTTC | CASSGKRQGYNEQFF
TRBJ1-1 | . | TRBV7-2 | few | TGTGCCTGCCGGAGGACAGTCTTACCGAACACTGAAGCTTTCTTT | CACRRTVLPNTEAFF
TRBJ2-7 | TRBD2 | TRBV20-1 | . | TGCAGTGCTAGAGATCCTTGGGGGGGGGACTCCTACGAGCAGTACTTC | CSARDPWGGDSYEQYF
TRBJ2-7 | TRBD1 | TRBV2 | few | TGTGCCGACACGGCGGACAGGGCCTGGGGCGAGCAGTACTTC | CADTADRAWGEQYF
TRBJ2-1 | TRBD1 | TRBV7-2 | . | TGTGCCAGCAGCCCAGAGCCCTTAGGGACAGGGGGTCAGGATGAGCAGTTCTTC | CASSPEPLGTGGQDEQFF
TRBJ1-1 | . | TRBV19 | few | TGTGCCAGTAGTGAACAGGGTTCCACTGAAGCTTTCTTT | CASSEQGSTEAFF
TRBJ2-3 | TRBD2 | TRBV7-2 | . | TGTGCCAGCAGCATCCGGGCTAGCGGTCTGAACACAGATACGCAGTATTTT | CASSIRASGLNTDTQYF
TRBJ2-2 | TRBD2 | TRBV29-1 | . | TGCAGCGTGGAAGTAGCGGGAGCGGGCGGGGAGCTGTTTTTT | CSVEVAGAGGELFF
TRBJ2-7 | TRBD2 | TRBV7-2 | few | TGTGCCAGCAGCTTAAGGTTAGGACTAGCTCCTTCCTACGAGCAGTACTTC | CASSLRLGLAPSYEQYF
TRBJ2-2 | . | TRBV5-4 | . | TGTGCCAGCAGCTTGGCCACAGGGTTGGACACCGGGGAGCTGTTTTTT | CASSLATGLDTGELFF
TRBJ2-7 | TRBD2 | TRBV10-3 | few | TGTGCCACCAGGACTAGCGGGTACGAGCAGTACTTC | CATRTSGYEQYF
TRBJ2-5 | . | TRBV7-2 | . | TGTCCCAGCAGCCCAGGTCAGGAGACCCAGTACTTC | CPSSPGQETQYF
TRBJ2-5 | TRBD2 | TRBV7-2 | few | TGTGCCAGCAGCTTAGTTAGCGGGGGGGCTCCAGAGACCCAGTACTTC | CASSLVSGGAPETQYF
TRBJ2-7 | . | TRBV7-6 | many | TGTGCCAGCAGCCCTCGGAGCGGCCTATACGAGCAGTACTTC | CASSPRSGLYEQYF
TRBJ2-7 | . | TRBV7-6 | . | TGTGCCAGCAGCACACCGGGGTCCCCCTACGAGCAGTACTTC | CASSTPGSPYEQYF
TRBJ1-5 | TRBD1 | TRBV19 | . | TGTGCCAGTAGTAAGTTTCATGACAGGGGGCCCAATCAGCCCCAGCATTTT | CASSKFHDRGPNQPQHF
TRBJ1-1 | . | TRBV2 | . | TGTGCCAGCAATCAGCAGCGTGAAGCTTTCTTT | CASNQQREAFF
TRBJ2-1 | . | TRBV7-6 | many | TGTGCCAGCAGCTTAGGTGGAAAACCGGGCGGCAATGAGCAGTTCTTC | CASSLGGKPGGNEQFF
TRBJ2-1 | . | TRBV28 | few | TGTGCCAGCAGTTTAATTACGGGGCACAATGAGCAGTTCTTC | CASSLITGHNEQFF
TRBJ2-4 | TRBD2 | TRBV20-1 | few | TGCAGTGCCCCTAGCGGGGTCTACATAGCCAAAAACATTCAGTACTTC | CSAPSGVYIAKNIQYF
TRBJ2-7 | TRBD1 | TRBV5-6 | few | TGTGCCAGCAGCTTGGAAGCTACCGGGACAGGGTATTACGAGCAGTACTTC | CASSLEATGTGYYEQYF
TRBJ2-7 | . | TRBV6-1 | . | TGTGCCAGCAGGGGATTGACAGCCAAAAGCTACTACGAGCAGTACTTC | CASRGLTAKSYYEQYF
TRBJ1-5 | . | TRBV20-1 | few | TGCAGTGCTAGAGGGCGGGCAAATCAGCCCCAGCATTTT | CSARGRANQPQHF
TRBJ1-2 | . | TRBV2 | few | TGTGCCACCAAAAGGTCCCTAGGGGGCTACACCTTC | CATKRSLGGYTF
TRBJ1-2 | . | TRBV15 | . | TGTGCCACCAGCACCGCACAGGGAGAAGAGGACTATGGCTACACCTTC | CATSTAQGEEDYGYTF
TRBJ1-1 | . | TRBV7-2 | few | TGTGCCAGCAGCTTACCGGGGCCACAAGAAGAAGCTTTCTTT | CASSLPGPQEEAFF
TRBJ2-1 | TRBD2 | TRBV10-2 | . | TGCGCCAGCAGCGGAGGCCTAGCGGACGCTTACAATGAGCAGTTCTTC | CASSGGLADAYNEQFF
TRBJ1-1 | . | TRBV15 | . | TGTGCCACCAGCAGAGGGACGGTGAACACTGAAGCTTTCTTT | CATSRGTVNTEAFF
TRBJ2-7 | . | TRBV7-6 | . | TGTGCCAGCAGCCCCGGTGGGCCGCACGAGCAGTACTTC | CASSPGGPHEQYF
TRBJ2-5 | TRBD1 | TRBV6-1 | . | TGTGCCAGCAGCAGGGACAGGGTTGTGGAGACCCAGTACTTC | CASSRDRVVETQYF
TRBJ2-3 | TRBD2 | TRBV7-2 | many | TGTGCCAGCAGCCCGTGGACTAGTCCGACAGATACGCAGTATTTT | CASSPWTSPTDTQYF
TRBJ1-5 | . | TRBV29-1 | once | TGCAGCGTTGTGGGGTCGGAGGGTCAGCCCCAGCATTTT | CSVVGSEGQPQHF
TRBJ1-1 | . | TRBV7-2 | few | TGTGCCAGCAGCCCCCGACAGGTTATGAACACTGAAGCTTTCTTT | CASSPRQVMNTEAFF
TRBJ1-1 | . | TRBV15 | . | TGTGCCACCAGCAAGAGGAGGGGGGGCACTGAAGCTTTCTTT | CATSKRRGGTEAFF
TRBJ1-1 | TRBD1 | TRBV29-1 | . | TGCAGCGTTGCAAGGACAGGGCGGAACACTGAAGCTTTCTTT | CSVARTGRNTEAFF
TRBJ2-3 | . | TRBV24-1 | . | TGTGCCACCAGTGGTCGAGGGGGCACAGATACGCAGTATTTT | CATSGRGGTDTQYF
TRBJ2-7 | . | TRBV28 | few | TGTGCCAGCAGTTCTACCGGGACTGGGGGCTACGAGCAGTACTTC | CASSSTGTGGYEQYF
TRBJ2-1 | TRBD2 | TRBV7-6 | many | TGTGCCAGCAGCCCGAAGACTAGCGACAGCTCCTACAATGAGCAGTTCTTC | CASSPKTSDSSYNEQFF
TRBJ1-2 | . | TRBV2 | . | TGTGCCAGCAGTGTTGGAGGCCAACTTAACTATGGCTACACCTTC | CASSVGGQLNYGYTF
TRBJ2-7 | . | TRBV7-2 | many | TGTGCCAGCAGCTTAGTGGCTAGGGACGGCGAGCAGTACTTC | CASSLVARDGEQYF
TRBJ2-7 | . | TRBV11-2 | many | TGTGCCAGCAGCGCAGGCTACGAGCAGTACTTC | CASSAGYEQYF
TRBJ2-3 | . | TRBV6-5 | . | TGTGCCAGCAGTAACCACGGGGGCACAGATACGCAGTATTTT | CASSNHGGTDTQYF
TRBJ1-2 | . | TRBV7-2 | many | TGTGCCAGCAGCCCAGGGAGAACGCTCTATGGCTACACCTTC | CASSPGRTLYGYTF
TRBJ2-7 | . | TRBV7-2 | many | TGTGCCAGCAGCTTCGACCACTACGAGCAGTACTTC | CASSFDHYEQYF
TRBJ2-7 | TRBD2 | TRBV19 | few | TGTGCCAGTAGTATAGTGGGACTATCCTACGAGCAGTACTTC | CASSIVGLSYEQYF